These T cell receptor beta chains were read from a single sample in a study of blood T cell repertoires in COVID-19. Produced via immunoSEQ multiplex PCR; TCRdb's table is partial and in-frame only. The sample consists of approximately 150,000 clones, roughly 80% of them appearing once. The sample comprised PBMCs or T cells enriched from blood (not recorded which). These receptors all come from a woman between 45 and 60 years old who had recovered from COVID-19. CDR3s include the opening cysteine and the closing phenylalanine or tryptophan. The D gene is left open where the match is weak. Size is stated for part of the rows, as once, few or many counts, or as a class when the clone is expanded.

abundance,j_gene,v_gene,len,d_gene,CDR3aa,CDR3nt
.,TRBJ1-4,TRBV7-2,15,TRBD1,CASGQTGLTNEKLFF,TGTGCCAGCGGACAGACAGGGCTCACTAATGAAAAACTGTTTTTT
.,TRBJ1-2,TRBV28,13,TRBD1,CASSLDRFDGYTF,TGTGCCAGCAGTCTGGACAGGTTCGATGGCTACACCTTC
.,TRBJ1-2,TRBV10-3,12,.,CAISGREGGYTF,TGTGCCATCAGTGGAAGGGAGGGAGGCTACACCTTC
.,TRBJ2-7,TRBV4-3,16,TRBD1,CASSQGVGTVTYEQYF,TGCGCCAGCAGCCAAGGTGTGGGGACAGTGACCTACGAGCAGTACTTC
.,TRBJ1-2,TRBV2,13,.,CASTTGNIRGYTF,TGTGCCAGCACGACTGGAAACATTAGAGGCTACACCTTC
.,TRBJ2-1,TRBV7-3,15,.,CASSFGGSSYNEQFF,TGTGCCAGCAGCTTTGGCGGTAGCTCCTACAATGAGCAGTTCTTC
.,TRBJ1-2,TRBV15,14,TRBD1,CATSRGTGWDGYTF,TGTGCCACCAGCAGAGGGACAGGGTGGGATGGCTACACCTTC
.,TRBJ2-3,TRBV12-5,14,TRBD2,CASGSSGSTDTQYF,TGTGCTAGTGGTTCTAGCGGCAGCACAGATACGCAGTATTTT
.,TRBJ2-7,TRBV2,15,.,CASSEGTGVEGEQYF,TGTGCCAGCAGTGAAGGAACAGGGGTGGAGGGAGAGCAGTACTTC
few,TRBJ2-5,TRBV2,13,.,CASRPTGWETQYF,TGTGCCAGCAGACCAACAGGGTGGGAGACCCAGTACTTC
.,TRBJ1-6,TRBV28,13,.,CASSSQGNSPLHF,TGTGCCAGCAGTTCTCAGGGGAATTCACCCCTCCACTTT
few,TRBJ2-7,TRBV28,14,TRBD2,CASSASGGIYEQYF,TGTGCCAGCAGCGCGAGCGGGGGCATCTACGAGCAGTACTTC
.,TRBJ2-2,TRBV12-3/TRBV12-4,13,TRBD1,CASSGTGAGELFF,TGTGCCAGCAGCGGGACAGGGGCCGGGGAGCTGTTTTTT
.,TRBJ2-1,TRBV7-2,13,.,CASSPGTYNEQFF,TGTGCCAGCAGCCCAGGGACCTACAATGAGCAGTTCTTC
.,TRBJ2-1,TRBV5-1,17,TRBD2,CASSSGLAGGPYNEQFF,TGCGCCAGCAGCTCCGGACTAGCGGGGGGCCCCTACAATGAGCAGTTCTTC
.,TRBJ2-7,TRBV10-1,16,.,CASSSWGTPLTYEQYF,TGCGCCAGCTCAAGTTGGGGGACACCTTTAACCTACGAGCAGTACTTC
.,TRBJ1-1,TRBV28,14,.,CASSWRADNTEAFF,TGTGCCAGCAGTTGGAGGGCCGATAACACTGAAGCTTTCTTT
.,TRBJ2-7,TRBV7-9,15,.,CASSPSRGLLYEQYF,TGTGCCAGCAGCCCTAGTAGGGGACTCCTCTACGAGCAGTACTTC
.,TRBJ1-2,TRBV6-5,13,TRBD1,CASSYQDRVGYTF,TGTGCCAGCAGTTACCAAGACAGGGTTGGCTACACCTTC
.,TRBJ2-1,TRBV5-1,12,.,CASSFRGNEQFF,TGCGCCAGCAGCTTCCGGGGCAATGAGCAGTTCTTC
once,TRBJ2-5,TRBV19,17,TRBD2,CASSPSPSGSGQETQYF,TGTGCCAGTAGTCCCTCTCCTAGCGGGAGCGGGCAAGAGACCCAGTACTTC
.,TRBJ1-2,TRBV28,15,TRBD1,CASSQRGGQGYGYTF,TGTGCCAGCAGCCAAAGGGGGGGACAGGGTTATGGCTACACCTTC
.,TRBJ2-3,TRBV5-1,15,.,CASSLAGAVADTQYF,TGCGCCAGCAGCTTGGCGGGAGCGGTTGCAGATACGCAGTATTTT
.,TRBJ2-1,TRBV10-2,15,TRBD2,CASRSGTSGYNEQFF,TGCGCCAGCAGATCCGGGACTAGCGGGTACAATGAGCAGTTCTTC
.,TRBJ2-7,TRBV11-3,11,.,CASSSRYEQYF,TGTGCCAGCAGCTCCCGCTACGAGCAGTACTTC
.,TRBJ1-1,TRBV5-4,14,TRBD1,CASSLETGRTEAFF,TGTGCCAGCAGCTTGGAGACAGGGCGCACTGAAGCTTTCTTT
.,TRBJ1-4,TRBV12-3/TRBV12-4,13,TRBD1,CASRRQGDEKLFF,TGTGCCAGCAGACGACAGGGGGATGAAAAACTGTTTTTT
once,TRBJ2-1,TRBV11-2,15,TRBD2,CASSFGLAGFNEQFF,TGTGCCAGCAGCTTTGGGCTAGCGGGTTTCAATGAGCAGTTCTTC
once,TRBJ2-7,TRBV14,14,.,CASSQAGWSYEQYF,TGTGCCAGCAGCCAGGCAGGGTGGTCCTACGAGCAGTACTTC
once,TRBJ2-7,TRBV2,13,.,CASTIRETGEQYF,TGTGCCAGCACGATACGGGAGACGGGGGAGCAGTACTTC
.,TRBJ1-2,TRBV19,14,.,CASSIGAFNYGYTF,TGTGCCAGTAGTATTGGGGCCTTTAACTATGGCTACACCTTC
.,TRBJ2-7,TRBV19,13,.,CASSKAGSYEQYF,TGTGCCAGTAGTAAGGCAGGGTCCTACGAGCAGTACTTC
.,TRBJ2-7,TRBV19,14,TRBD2,CASSSLAEAYEQYF,TGTGCCAGTAGTAGTCTAGCGGAGGCCTACGAGCAGTACTTC
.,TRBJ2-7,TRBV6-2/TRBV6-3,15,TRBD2,CASSRGLAGTYEQYF,TGTGCCAGCAGTAGGGGACTAGCGGGAACCTACGAGCAGTACTTC
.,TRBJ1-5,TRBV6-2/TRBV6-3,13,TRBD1,CASSGQGRQPQHF,TGTGCCAGCAGTGGACAGGGGAGACAGCCCCAGCATTTT
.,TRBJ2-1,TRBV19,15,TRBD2,CASSKGLAGRNEQFF,TGTGCCAGTAGTAAAGGACTAGCGGGGAGAAATGAGCAGTTCTTC
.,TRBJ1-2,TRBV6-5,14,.,CASNRAGAAYGYTF,TGTGCCAGCAACCGAGCAGGGGCGGCCTATGGCTACACCTTC
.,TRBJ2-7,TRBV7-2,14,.,CASSLSGAVYEQYF,TGTGCCAGCAGCTTAAGCGGTGCCGTGTACGAGCAGTACTTC
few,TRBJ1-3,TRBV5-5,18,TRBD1,CASSPWTTGGGLRNTIYF,TGTGCCAGCAGCCCCTGGACGACAGGGGGAGGACTTAGAAACACCATATATTTT
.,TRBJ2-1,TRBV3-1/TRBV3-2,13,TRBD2,CAAGLAGDNEQFF,TGTGCCGCCGGACTAGCGGGGGACAATGAGCAGTTCTTC
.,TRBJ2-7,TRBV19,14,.,CASSIPGKPYEQYF,TGTGCCAGTAGTATCCCAGGGAAACCCTACGAGCAGTACTTC
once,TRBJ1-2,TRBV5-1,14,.,CASSPGLSGRGYTF,TGCGCCAGCAGCCCTGGACTCTCTGGACGAGGCTACACCTTC
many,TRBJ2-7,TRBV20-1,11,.,CSPQGPGEQYF,TGCAGTCCCCAAGGGCCGGGGGAGCAGTACTTC
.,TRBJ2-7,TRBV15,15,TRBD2,CATSRDRLAGYEQYF,TGTGCCACCAGCAGAGATCGGCTAGCGGGTTACGAGCAGTACTTC
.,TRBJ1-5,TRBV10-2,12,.,CASSTTRQPQHF,TGCGCCAGCAGCACCACACGTCAGCCCCAGCATTTT
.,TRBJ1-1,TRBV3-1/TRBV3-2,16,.,CASSQDVSLCGTEAFF,TGTGCCAGCAGCCAAGATGTTAGTCTTTGTGGTACTGAAGCTTTCTTT
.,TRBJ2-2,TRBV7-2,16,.,CASSPRAAGATGELFF,TGTGCCAGCAGCCCCAGGGCCGCGGGGGCGACCGGGGAGCTGTTTTTT
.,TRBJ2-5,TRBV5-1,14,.,CASSSQGYQETQYF,TGCGCCAGCAGCTCGCAGGGGTACCAAGAGACCCAGTACTTC
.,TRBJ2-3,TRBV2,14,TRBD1,CASALGQGRNTQYF,TGTGCCAGCGCCTTGGGACAGGGGCGTAATACGCAGTATTTT
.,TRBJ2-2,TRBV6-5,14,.,CASGEPANTGELFF,TGTGCCTCCGGGGAGCCCGCGAACACCGGGGAGCTGTTTTTT
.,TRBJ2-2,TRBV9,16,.,CASSGGPTPVTGELFF,TGTGCCAGCAGCGGGGGGCCGACCCCAGTCACCGGGGAGCTGTTTTTT